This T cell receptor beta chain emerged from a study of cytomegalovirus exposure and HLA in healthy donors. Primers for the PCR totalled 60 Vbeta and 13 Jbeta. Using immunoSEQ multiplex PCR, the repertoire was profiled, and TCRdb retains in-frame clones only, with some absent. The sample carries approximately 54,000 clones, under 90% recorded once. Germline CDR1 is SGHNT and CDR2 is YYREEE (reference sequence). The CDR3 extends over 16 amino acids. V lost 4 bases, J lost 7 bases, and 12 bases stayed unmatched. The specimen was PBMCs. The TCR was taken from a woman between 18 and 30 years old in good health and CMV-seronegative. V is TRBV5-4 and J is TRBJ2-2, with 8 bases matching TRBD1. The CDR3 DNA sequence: TGTGCCAGCAGCCGTGGGCAGGGGGCATTGGACGGGGAGCTGTTTTTT. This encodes CASSRGQGALDGELFF.